This T cell receptor beta chain appears in the sequencing data of a study of cytomegalovirus exposure and HLA in healthy donors (dated by TCRdb to about 2017). For context, the study as a whole: In an earlier analysis of roughly 500 of the donors, approximately 300 Gb of sequence data and 90 million to 120 million unique TCR beta sequences from about 180 million T cells were reported. An earlier analysis of around 580 of the donors used high-throughput TCR beta sequencing to judge whether each TCR beta V gene segment behaved as functional or pseudogenic. Roughly 5 DR-DQ haplotypes were handled as single units for association and clustering, since linkage in the cohort was strong. Using immunosequencing, the study profiled T cell repertoires from about 620 subjects and related those repertoires to cytomegalovirus serostatus. The genetic ancestry cluster associated with self-reported Caucasian donors included 65% to 90% of the 398 genotyped donors. In the later analysis, no new phenotypic data were used to find candidate immune exposures; instead, reliance was placed on TCR beta sequences and their occurrence across donors. The number of typed donors differed by locus: about 629-630 for A, B, C, DRB1 and DQB1; approximately 520 for DQA1; about 600 for DPA1; and roughly 450 for DPB1. The study aimed to test whether cataloging public T cell receptors could reveal signatures of past pathogen exposure. All discovery cohort repertoires had been generated using a single sequencing platform. An early release that covered some 630 HLA-typed donors contained approximately 300 gigabases of sequencing data and around 80 million unique TCR sequences. Among around 400 genotyped donors of the cohort, an average of around 240,000 unique TCR beta nucleotide sequences were sequenced per donor, around 20% of them non-productive. A later genetic analysis took genome-wide SNP genotypes for 398 of the 666 donors and used that subset as a discovery cohort. In addition to the first cohort of 500 to 850 subjects, a separate validation cohort of approximately 130 different subjects was used. High-throughput TCR immunosequencing, statistical association of individual TCRs with disease status, and machine learning were combined to predict cytomegalovirus infection status. A later analysis re-analyzed previously published TCR beta repertoires from roughly 600 donors and added high-resolution HLA genotyping to study TCR occurrence patterns. Both class I and class II loci were covered by HLA typing, at four-digit resolution. Alongside the repertoire data, information on donor age, sex, ethnicity and CMV serostatus was compiled.

The library was prepared using the immunoSEQ multiplex PCR assay. For the multiplex PCR, a mixture combining 60 forward primers for TCR Vbeta segments and 13 reverse primers for TCR Jbeta segments was used. A multiplex PCR assay on genomic DNA amplified the CDR3 region of rearranged TCR beta genes. The amplified TCR beta libraries were sequenced on the Illumina HiSeq System as 87-base-pair reads. As for the authors' bioinformatics: A later analysis counted about 80 million unique TCR beta chains across the 600 to 850 repertoires, and some 11 million of these chains were shared by at least two donors. Raw reads were error-corrected and collapsed into unique sequences by a nearest-neighbor algorithm in which closely related sequences were merged to remove PCR and sequencing errors. V, D and J gene segments were assigned by aligning CDR3 sequences to IMGT reference sequences. For a sequence to be retained, a match of at least six nucleotides to both a V gene segment and a J gene segment was required. A rearrangement was called productive if the CDR3 had no stop codons and remained in frame with V and J, and every other rearrangement was called non-productive. Following IMGT convention, CDR3 was defined as the stretch from the second conserved V-encoded cysteine up to the conserved J-encoded phenylalanine. In an earlier analysis of around 640 of the donors, sequences lacking an unambiguous match to a single V gene segment were excluded. In an earlier analysis of approximately 550 of the donors, V segments were called functional above 56.7% productive rearrangements and were called segregating when the between-donor standard deviation exceeded 5%. To diagnose cytomegalovirus status from the catalog of TCR beta chain sequences, a statistical classification framework was built. A later analysis assigned V and J genes by comparing TCR nucleotide sequences with IMGT/GENE-DB human TR gene sequences. The TCRdist pipeline was used in a later analysis to assign CDR3 sequences and most-parsimonious VDJ recombination scenarios. In a later analysis, each TCR beta chain was defined by its CDR3 amino acid sequence together with its V-gene family, and reads lacking a unique V-gene family were excluded. A later analysis removed 592 highly shared, low-generation-probability nucleotide sequences to deal with suspected cross-contamination and a sequencing artifact. In a later analysis, a clonal expansion index was calculated for each public chain from normalized within-repertoire ranks of inferred template counts. In a later analysis, generation probabilities were computed with a VDJ recombination model fitted to out-of-frame rearrangements, and the resulting probabilities were checked against IGoR. In a later analysis, TCR-TCR, TCR-HLA and TCR-CMV co-occurrence was scored with hypergeometric tests, and a repertoire-size bias correction was applied to TCR pairs. In a later analysis, false discovery rates were estimated by permuting HLA or CMV assignments 20 times. In a later analysis, co-occurring TCRs were grouped using DBSCAN, with TCRdist sequence similarity added in when clustering inside HLA-allele-positive subsets. Repertoires with fewer than 30,000 or more than 120,000 public chains, plus five repertoires with anomalous nucleotide sharing, were excluded from co-occurrence clustering. The source is immuneACCESS, and TCRdb retained only in-frame sequences with V and J called. Part of the clones is not carried over; for the studies checked, unresolved V genes explain less than half of this, and the remainder is unexplained. V and J calls and clone size are copied from that table; D and trimming were computed from the DNA. The sample table records 150,000 to 200,000 clones; approximately 85% of these occur just once. The top ten clones comprise 0.95% to 1% of the sample.

The cohort consisted of 650 to 700 healthy bone marrow donors. At the time of sampling, all cohort members were nominally healthy, though unrecorded immune exposures were likely present. The donor tested CMV seropositive and was one of the 289 seropositive cohort members. A peripheral blood sample was provided by each donor, and peripheral blood mononuclear cells were used for TCR beta sequencing. The Qiagen DNeasy Blood Extraction Kit was used to extract genomic DNA from the blood cell samples. The germline V gene sets CDR1 to SGHAT and CDR2 to FQNNGV. The CDR3 numbers 13 residues from cysteine through phenylalanine. Just CDR3 DNA is preserved here, 39 bases in frame from base 1. Relative to germline, V is 3 bases shorter and J is 9 bases shorter, with 14 bases between their ends. Results and caveats for the whole study, not just this receptor: A few of the identified cytomegalovirus-associated TCR beta chains were confirmed in vitro to be specific for cytomegalovirus antigens. In the study, around 150 TCR beta chains were listed as associated with cytomegalovirus. Cytomegalovirus status was reported to be diagnosed by the classifier with high specificity and sensitivity in both the original and validation cohorts. In a later analysis, HLA-associated TCR beta chains showed more clonal expansion and lower generation probabilities than non-associated chains that were equally common. Because counts were too low, some 17 rarely observed V segments, including chromosome 9 orphons, were excluded from the earlier analysis of several hundred of the donors. A later analysis associated some 17,000 TCR beta sequences with specific HLA alleles at a false discovery rate of 0.05. Because some donors lacked HLA typing at each locus, the association tests relied only on the typed subset. Only TCR beta chains were sequenced in this cohort, and the absence of alpha or paired-chain data limited detectable features. Most TCR sequences were observed very rarely across donors, whereas some public TCRs were present in many individuals. A further reported finding was that TCR beta sequences accurately predicted the HLA-A and HLA-B alleles for most subjects in the first cohort. The authors suggested that the approach could potentially be extended to other disease states and immunological phenotypes. Compared with the approximately 600-donor mean, donors in an Asian-associated ancestry cluster had fewer N-insertions in productive TCRs, according to a later genetic analysis. When HLA alleles, especially DR and DQ, strongly co-occurred, attributing TCR associations to individual alleles was difficult. In a later analysis, TCR association rates were found to vary across HLA loci, with the most associated TCRs seen for DRB1 alleles and the fewest for HLA-C alleles. A cluster of highly shared sequence variants was judged likely to represent a technical artifact of the sequencing pipeline. Some IMGT-functional V segments, including TRBV6-2 and TRBV6-3, could not be distinguished by the 87-base-pair reads and were therefore excluded. According to a later analysis, parvovirus B19, influenza, CMV and Epstein-Barr virus appeared linked to several top co-occurrence clusters. In a later genetic analysis, a missense DCLRE1C variant was associated with V-gene and J-gene trimming of TCR beta chains, and the association was replicated in an independent cohort. Correlated functional status among segregating V segments might be attributable to linkage disequilibrium, but an unknown experimental factor could not be ruled out. The only immune exposure information available for the cohort was CMV serostatus. In a later analysis, most CMV-associated TCR beta chains were found to appear HLA-restricted, with HLA associations seemingly driven largely by CMV exposure. An earlier analysis of some 590 of the donors showed that most TCR beta V segments appeared in productive rearrangements either about 87% or about 30% of the time, which broadly matched IMGT annotations. Sequencing depth was assumed to be roughly uniform across donors in the presence/absence analyses, though that assumption may not hold.

With respect to this clone: Its antigen is unknown. No much larger clone exists at a distance of one base, and base qualities are not known.

This receptor was taken from a girl aged 2-10 years in good health and CMV-seropositive. The rearranged chain carries TRBV11-2 and TRBJ1-2; no D gene can be assigned with confidence. Sample: PBMCs. CDR3 reads: CASSFGPRMSYTF. DNA sequence: TGTGCCAGCAGCTTTGGGCCCCGAATGAGCTACACCTTC.